This TCR beta chain was profiled in a study of PD-1 blockade in classical Hodgkin lymphoma. Overall study: Intravenous nivolumab at 3 mg/kg was given to patients every 2 weeks. Notes on the study in general: There was a significant rise in CD4+ TCR diversity by C4D1, with no such rise for CD8+. For complete responders, baseline diversity was comparable to that of newly diagnosed patients.

Sequenced by immunoSEQ multiplex PCR; TCRdb stores in-frame clones only, minus some. Seen here are roughly 150,000 clones, 78% observed once, and the top ten hold over 7.5%. Each patient experienced a relapse that followed autologous stem cell transplantation, and brentuximab vedotin exposure varied. This CDR3 spans 14 amino acids. Germline CDR1 and CDR2: LNHDA and SQIVND (reference sequence). J was trimmed by 6 bases and V by 3 bases; bases with no gene match: 2. Comments on this clone: The antigen is not known.

The clonotype originates from a human donor with classical Hodgkin lymphoma. Here the sequenced sample was peripheral blood mononuclear cells (PBMCs), taken before the second cycle of nivolumab. V usage is TRBV19 and J usage is TRBJ1-5; 10 bases are shared with TRBD1. CDR3 DNA: TGTGCCAGTAGTATTGGACAGGGGGGTCAGCCCCAGCATTTT. The encoded protein is CASSIGQGGQPQHF.